A selection of T cell receptor beta chains follows, all from one sample in a study of T cell responses to AZD1222 COVID-19 vaccine. Repertoires were generated with immunoSEQ multiplex PCR, while TCRdb's copy carries only in-frame clones and drops some. This sample yields 150,000 to 200,000 clones, of which around 87% are seen a single time; 2.5% to 3% belongs to the top ten. Here the sequenced sample was peripheral blood, taken on day 0 of MenACWY control vaccination. Receptors were obtained from an adult in good health. CDR3s include the opening cysteine and the closing phenylalanine or tryptophan.

J gene,CDR3 length,V gene,CDR3 protein
TRBJ2-1,12,TRBV7-9,CASSLGSGGQFF
TRBJ1-4,14,TRBV19,CASSLPGGREKLFF
TRBJ2-5,15,TRBV19,CASSGSGQAQETQYF
TRBJ2-7,14,TRBV27,CASRGTGWLGEQYF
TRBJ2-2,15,TRBV7-3,CASSETDTNTGELFF
TRBJ1-4,15,TRBV4-1,CASSQSGQSNEKLFF
TRBJ2-1,13,TRBV6-5,CASSYSLGNEQFF
TRBJ2-2,17,TRBV10-3,CAISEALAGDNTGELFF
TRBJ1-2,13,TRBV6-5,CASSYKSDGGYTF
TRBJ1-4,14,TRBV19,CASSPRQGNEKLFF
TRBJ2-5,15,TRBV27,CASSSTSAGQETQYF
TRBJ2-7,16,TRBV9,CASSVGLAGTSYEQYF
TRBJ2-5,14,TRBV6-6,CASSYHRDGETQYF
TRBJ1-4,15,TRBV10-1,CASSETIPTNEKLFF
TRBJ2-1,15,TRBV6-4,CASSISPEGGNEQFF
TRBJ1-3,15,TRBV28,CASSEGLVSGNTIYF
TRBJ2-7,14,TRBV29-1,CSIPGTGSSYEQYF
TRBJ2-7,14,TRBV6-4,CASRREGLSYEQYF
TRBJ2-7,12,TRBV18,CASSPRQVEQYF
TRBJ2-3,11,TRBV12-3/TRBV12-4,CASSYGSTQYF
TRBJ1-4,12,TRBV7-9,CASSGQYEKLFF
TRBJ1-2,12,TRBV5-8,CAVPRASYGYTF
TRBJ2-1,15,TRBV28,CASSLDLSSYNEQFF
TRBJ2-2,13,TRBV19,CASSIKGPGELFF
TRBJ1-6,14,TRBV7-8,CASSLARVSSPLHF
TRBJ1-1,15,TRBV14,CASSQNLQANTEAFF
TRBJ2-7,13,TRBV9,CASSVGWNYEQYF
TRBJ1-1,16,TRBV27,CASSPRVGISNTEAFF
TRBJ2-6,17,TRBV20-1,CSASLSGASLGANVLTF
TRBJ2-1,15,TRBV6-5,CASSYSRLAENEQFF
TRBJ2-1,16,TRBV27,CASSFSPGGPYNEQFF
TRBJ2-7,15,TRBV10-3,CAICDVSGNENEQYF
TRBJ2-7,13,TRBV21-1,CASSKAVPYEQYF
TRBJ1-5,13,TRBV28,CASRDRANQPQHF
TRBJ1-3,14,TRBV5-8,CASSSFRAGNTIYF
TRBJ1-5,14,TRBV27,CASAVWSNNQPQHF
TRBJ2-1,16,TRBV7-9,CASSLSRRGGLNEQFF
TRBJ1-3,11,TRBV2,CASRTSHTIYF
TRBJ1-1,13,TRBV27,CASSLSTITEAFF
TRBJ1-1,13,TRBV27,CASSLGRNTEAFF
TRBJ2-5,12,TRBV12-3/TRBV12-4,CASSFSFETQYF
TRBJ2-7,16,TRBV11-1,CASSSGTSGGAYEQYF
TRBJ2-7,13,TRBV7-2,CASSLGINGEQYF
TRBJ1-3,17,TRBV7-3,CASSLSLRGRGGNTIYF
TRBJ1-6,14,TRBV28,CASSLGRAHSPLHF
TRBJ1-5,17,TRBV19,CASSTARDSGDHQPQHF
TRBJ1-6,15,TRBV4-1,CASSQGQTYNSPLHF
TRBJ2-7,14,TRBV11-2,CASSPLSSSYEQYF
TRBJ1-4,17,TRBV28,CASSTGNALLTNEKLFF
TRBJ1-1,14,TRBV4-2,CASSQGQEFTEAFF
TRBJ2-7,16,TRBV9,CASGGLGDRATYEQYF
TRBJ1-1,14,TRBV6-5,CASSPWMADTEAFF
TRBJ2-3,15,TRBV7-2,CASSLDGGYTDTQYF
TRBJ2-2,14,TRBV19,CASSNWERAGELFF